The clone carrying this T cell receptor (beta chain) was observed a handful of times. The antigen remains unidentified. The data derive from a study of T cells after yellow fever vaccination. Study-wide background: With SMART-Seq v4 Ultra Low Input, the fractions containing low cell numbers were prepared.

From the 5' RACE reads, TCRdb called clonotypes with MiXCR, one entry per CDR3 protein. Of about 350,000 distinct CDR3 sequences in the sample, under 14% were seen once. Study results and limitations: Post-booster repertoires contained most primary-vaccination clones again (approximately 95% CD4, around 88% CD8). Overall, a small share of clonotypes was seen in both CD4 and CD8 compartments. Researchers cautioned that FACS-sorted repertoires could harbor abundant clonotypes contaminating from the bulk population.

The sequence came from a man aged 18-30 years who received the YFV17D yellow fever vaccine. The sample was PBMCs, taken on the day of the first yellow fever vaccination.

The CDR3, as DNA: TGCAGTGCTTCCGGGACAGCAATCTCCTACGAGCAGTACTTC. This gives the protein CSASGTAISYEQYF. This chain uses TRBV20-1 with TRBJ2-7, with 7 bases matching TRBD1. The V gene's germline CDR1 is DFQATT and CDR2 SNEGSKA (reference sequence). The V segment lost 5 bases and the J segment 0 bases; nucleotides outside the gene matches: 7. The CDR3 covers 14 residues.